What follows are 21 T cell receptor beta chains derived from one specimen sequenced in a study of T cell responses to AZD1222 COVID-19 vaccine. Repertoires were generated with immunoSEQ multiplex PCR, while TCRdb's copy carries only in-frame clones and drops some. The sample has approximately 110,000 clones, about 90% seen once. The source material was peripheral blood, sampled on day 0 of AZD1222 vaccination. The receptors originated from an adult in good health.

The chain couples TRBV11-2 to TRBJ1-2, with a possible D match to TRBD1 (6 bases). Germline-derived CDR1 and CDR2 are SGHAT and FQNNGV. The CDR3 sequence is 12 residues long. Trimming shortened V by 4 bases and J by 5 bases, and 8 bases separated the two germline ends. CDR3 residues: CASSSGQYGYTF. The DNA of the CDR3 is TGTGCCAGCAGCTCAGGACAGTATGGCTACACCTTC.

In this sample, this clone turned up once. The rearrangement links TRBV10-2 to TRBJ1-1, with 7 bases that match TRBD1. CDR1 is WSHSY and CDR2 is SAAADI in the germline V gene. Trimming cost V 0 bases and J 9 bases; bases outside gene matches: 4. The length of the CDR3 is 13 residues. CDR3 nucleotides: TGCGCCAGCAGTGAGTCGACAGGGCCCCAAGCTTTCTTT. Residues: CASSESTGPQAFF.

This chain links TRBV3-1 (or the pseudogene TRBV3-2) with TRBJ2-1; possible D gene TRBD1, 6 bases. The germline V gene has CDR1 LGHDT and CDR2 YNNKEL (reference sequence). Trimming cost V 5 bases and J 5 bases, with 19 bases left between them. The CDR3 contains 16 residues. DNA for the CDR3: TGTGCCAGCAGCTCCGGTAATTGGGGGCCAGACAATGAGCAGTTCTTC. It translates to CASSSGNWGPDNEQFF.

This clone was seen once. V and J are TRBV7-3 and TRBJ2-1, with D possibly TRBD1 on 5 matching bases. Per the germline V gene, CDR1 is SGHTA and CDR2 is FQGTGA. This CDR3 spans 16 amino acids. V gave up 5 bases and J gave up 2 bases, with 16 bases separating them. CDR3 sequence (DNA): TGTGCCAGCAGCGCCCAGGGTGCCACCCCCTACAATGAGCAGTTCTTC. Its translation is CASSAQGATPYNEQFF.

The chain links TRBV3-1 (or the pseudogene TRBV3-2) to TRBJ1-2; D remains ambiguous. Trimming stripped 3 bases from V and 7 bases from J, with 6 bases between. In germline, CDR1 is LGHDT, CDR2 YNNKEL (reference sequence). This CDR3 region has 11 residues. For the CDR3, the DNA is TGTGCCAGCAGCCAGGGGAGTGGCTACACCTTC. Its translation: CASSQGSGYTF.

The chain carries TRBV27 and TRBJ1-2, with 9 bases aligning to TRBD1. The CDR3 runs to 16 residues. Per germline, CDR1 MNHEY and CDR2 SMNVEV (reference sequence). The V segment lost 4 bases and the J segment 5 bases; nucleotides outside the gene matches: 11. DNA for the CDR3: TGTGCCAGCAGTTCGTCCCGGGACAGGGATCGGTATGGCTACACCTTC. Translating it yields CASSSSRDRDRYGYTF.

This rearrangement joins TRBV3-1 (or the pseudogene TRBV3-2) to TRBJ2-5; no reliable D call. The CDR3 is 12 amino acids. With 2 bases removed from V and 5 bases from J, the gap between germline ends came to 6 bases. The germline gives CDR1 LGHDT, CDR2 YNNKEL (reference sequence). Here the CDR3 DNA reads TGTGCCAGCAGCCAAAACCCTGAGACCCAGTACTTC. Translation: CASSQNPETQYF.

V and J are TRBV6-5 and TRBJ1-2; D might be TRBD1 (5 bases). The germline CDR1 and CDR2 sequences are MNHEY and SVGAGI. The CDR3 consists of 15 residues. Trimming removed 6 bases at V and 0 bases at J, with 14 bases between. The CDR3 DNA sequence: TGTGCCAGCAGCCACGGACACTCCTCTAACTATGGCTACACCTTC. The encoded protein is CASSHGHSSNYGYTF.

The chain combines TRBV5-1 with TRBJ2-5; 9 nucleotides align to TRBD2. V lost 0 bases and J lost 3; bases outside the gene matches: 12. The CDR3 runs 18 residues. CDR1 is SGHRS and CDR2 is YFSETQ in the germline V gene. The CDR3 is CASSLVAGSGSGEETQYF. CDR3 DNA sequence: TGCGCCAGCAGCTTGGTAGCTGGTAGCGGGAGCGGCGAAGAGACCCAGTACTTC.

The gene calls are TRBV27 and TRBJ1-5; 7 nucleotides match TRBD1. V gave up 6 bases and J gave up 6 bases; unmatched junction bases: 8. The CDR3 is 14 residues long. The germline V gene has CDR1 MNHEY and CDR2 SMNVEV (reference sequence). CDR3 coding DNA: TGTGCCAGCAGATTTGACAGGGCGGTTCAGCCCCAGCATTTT. Its protein is CASRFDRAVQPQHF.

This sequence joins TRBV7-2 and TRBJ1-4; a possible D gene is TRBD1 (6 bases). Germline values: CDR1 SGHTA, CDR2 FQGNSA. This CDR3 contains 17 residues. V was trimmed by 2 bases and J by 8 bases, leaving 21 bases between them. The DNA of the CDR3 is TGTGCCAGCAGCTTAAAAGTAGGGGGGGAGGCTGGGGAAAAACTGTTTTTT. Its translation: CASSLKVGGEAGEKLFF.

The V gene is TRBV24-1, the J gene TRBJ2-1; TRBD1 aligns across 9 bases. V dropped 2 bases and J dropped 3; count of bases not matched to a gene: 7. This CDR3 contains 17 residues. Germline assignment: CDR1 KGHDR and CDR2 SFDVKD. This CDR3 reads CATSDSSGTGLYNEQFF. DNA for the CDR3: TGTGCCACCAGTGATTCTTCCGGGACAGGGCTCTACAATGAGCAGTTCTTC.

This chain connects TRBV14 to TRBJ1-2, with no clear D. V was clipped by 4 bases and J by 8 bases, with 17 bases between them. The CDR3 has 14 amino acids. The germline CDR1 and CDR2 sequences are SGHDN and FVKESK. CDR3 sequence (DNA): TGTGCCAGCAGCCTCGCTGAGGGATGGTGGGGCTACACCTTC. This sequence encodes CASSLAEGWWGYTF. Variable domain in full (rest from reference TRBV14 and TRBJ1-2): EAGVTQFPSHSVIEKGQTVTLRCDPISGHDNLYWYRRVMGKEIKFLLHFVKESKQDESGMPNNRFLAERTGGTYSTLKVQPAELEDSGVYFCASSLAEGWWGYTFGSGTRLTVV.

The chain links TRBV2 to TRBJ1-3, with D unresolved. The CDR3 runs 15 residues. Trimming cost V 3 bases and J 0 bases, with 9 bases left between them. Germline loops: CDR1 SNHLY, CDR2 FYNNEI. CDR3 sequence: CASSDNPSSGNTIYF. In nucleotides, the CDR3 is TGTGCCAGCAGTGATAACCCTAGCTCTGGAAACACCATATATTTT.

The CDR3 bases are TGTGCCAGCAGCTCCTTGCGGGCAGAGAATTCACCCCTCCACTTT. Residues: CASSSLRAENSPLHF. The J gene is TRBJ1-6, the V gene TRBV5-5; D is uncertain. There are 15 residues in the CDR3. V was pared by 3 bases and J by 7 bases, with 14 bases between. Germline lookup yields CDR1 SGHKS and CDR2 YYEKEE (reference sequence).

This clone was picked up one time. This chain connects TRBV19 to TRBJ2-3; the D is unclear. V lost 3 bases, J lost 0 bases, and 7 bases lay in between. Germline CDR1 LNHDA, CDR2 SQIVND (reference sequence). The CDR3 is made up of 14 amino acids. The CDR3 DNA sequence: TGTGCCAGTAGTATGCAAAGGAGCACAGATACGCAGTATTTT. It specifies CASSMQRSTDTQYF.

This clone came up once. The gene calls are TRBV4-1 and TRBJ2-1, with 8 nucleotides matching TRBD2. After removal of 4 bases from V and 2 bases from J, the junction contained 7 bases not matched to a gene. The germline gives CDR1 MGHRA, CDR2 YSYEKL. This CDR3 has 16 residues. CDR3 amino acids: CASSLLRLAPYNEQFF. The CDR3 DNA reads TGCGCCAGCAGCCTCCTACGACTAGCGCCCTACAATGAGCAGTTCTTC.

The chain couples TRBV15 to TRBJ2-3; 7 positions agree with TRBD1. This CDR3 has 17 amino acids. Germline CDR1 LNHNV, CDR2 YYDKDF (reference sequence). Losses at the gene ends were 5 bases for V and 2 bases for J; bases not matched to a gene: 13. This CDR3 reads CATSSRTPTGATDTQYF. In DNA, the CDR3 is TGTGCCACCAGCTCCCGGACTCCTACAGGGGCCACAGATACGCAGTATTTT.

This sequence joins TRBV5-1 and TRBJ2-1; weak D call: TRBD1 (5 bases). The CDR3 consists of 14 residues. V was pared by 7 bases and J by 0 bases, with 11 bases between. Germline V gene sequence: CDR1 SGHRS, CDR2 YFSETQ. This chain's CDR3 is CASGAPNSYNEQFF. The CDR3 DNA is TGCGCCAGCGGGGCGCCCAACTCCTACAATGAGCAGTTCTTC. The entire variable domain, with the rest obtained from reference TRBV5-1 and TRBJ2-1, is as follows: KAGVTQTPRYLIKTRGQQVTLSCSPISGHRSVSWYQQTPGQGLQFLFEYFSETQRNKGNFPGRFSGRQFSNSRSEMNVSTLELGDSALYLCASGAPNSYNEQFFGPGTRLTVL.

V gene TRBV7-9 combines with J gene TRBJ2-2; D is unresolved. CDR1 is SEHNR and CDR2 is FQNEAQ in the germline V gene (reference sequence). The CDR3 is 14 residues long. Trimming pared 0 bases from V and 1 base from J, leaving 3 bases between. CDR3: CASSLAGNTGELFF. The DNA for the CDR3 is TGTGCCAGCAGCTTAGCTGGGAACACCGGGGAGCTGTTTTTT.

V is TRBV18 and J is TRBJ1-4; the D is unclear. CDR1 and CDR2 from the germline V gene are KGHSH and LQKENI. The CDR3 is made up of 15 amino acids. V was trimmed by 3 bases and J by 1 base, leaving 9 bases between them. Here the CDR3 reads CASSPRGGTNEKLFF. CDR3 nucleotide sequence: TGTGCCAGCTCACCTCGAGGAGGAACTAATGAAAAACTGTTTTTT.